This passage covers 13 T cell receptor beta chains from one sample sequenced in a study of T-cell reconstitution after alpha-beta-depleted transplantation in children. A TCRbeta library incorporating unique molecular identifiers was prepared. TCRdb re-called the PCR reads through MiXCR, storing one row per CDR3 protein. Seen here are 350,000 to 450,000 distinct CDR3 sequences, roughly 21% observed once, and the top ten hold over 3.5%. The sample was PBMCs from the stem cell graft donor, taken from the stem cell graft. The receptors originated from a human donor who donated a stem cell graft to a child with acute myeloid leukemia.

This clonotype was found many times. The chain is built from TRBV20-1 and TRBJ1-3; D may be TRBD1 (5 bases). Germline V lookup: CDR1 DFQATT, CDR2 SNEGSKA (reference sequence). Between the trimmed V and J ends, which lost 0 bases and 4 bases, there was a span of 10 bases. The CDR3 consists of 14 residues. This chain's CDR3 is CSARDHRGGNTIYF. CDR3 nucleotide sequence: TGCAGTGCTAGAGATCATAGGGGAGGAAACACCATATATTTT.

The chain links TRBV12-3 or TRBV12-4 to TRBJ2-3; D is tentatively TRBD1 or TRBD2 (5 bases each). The CDR3 length is 14 residues. The V and J ends lost 1 base and 4 bases respectively, with 9 bases between them. CDR3 sequence reads: CASSLGLGADTQYF. CDR3 in DNA: TGTGCCAGCAGTTTAGGGCTGGGGGCAGATACGCAGTATTTT.

A single count supports this clonotype. The V gene is TRBV18, the J gene TRBJ2-1, with D perhaps TRBD1 (6 bases). The length of the CDR3 is 14 residues. Germline V lookup: CDR1 KGHSH, CDR2 LQKENI. The V end was cut by 2 bases, the J end by 7 bases, with 12 bases between. CDR3 nucleotides: TGTGCCAGCTCACCAAAAACTCAGGGGAATGAGCAGTTCTTC. Translation gives CASSPKTQGNEQFF.

The V call is TRBV24-1, the J call TRBJ2-3; 10 nucleotides line up with TRBD2. Germline assignment: CDR1 KGHDR and CDR2 SFDVKD. The ends lost 9 bases at V and 2 bases at J; junction bases unmatched: 4. The CDR3 length is 14 residues. For the CDR3, the DNA is TGTGCCACCTCACTAGCGGGGCACACAGATACGCAGTATTTT. This translates into CATSLAGHTDTQYF.

This clonotype has at least ten counts. V and J are TRBV12-3 or TRBV12-4 and TRBJ1-1; TRBD1 might be the D (5 bases). The length of the CDR3 is 14 residues. Trimming took 5 bases from V and 1 from J, leaving 11 bases between them. CDR3 in amino acids: CASSTQGGNTEAFF. In DNA, the CDR3 is TGTGCCAGCAGTACCCAGGGTGGGAACACTGAAGCTTTCTTT.

This chain uses TRBV4-1 with TRBJ2-5; weak D call: TRBD2 (6 bases). CDR3 size: 14 residues. V dropped 0 bases and J dropped 5 bases, with 10 bases sitting between them. Germline V gene sequence: CDR1 MGHRA, CDR2 YSYEKL. CDR3 sequence: CASSQDRGTETQYF. For the CDR3, the DNA is TGCGCCAGCAGCCAAGATCGCGGGACGGAGACCCAGTACTTC.

This clonotype was recorded many times. The genes are TRBV6-1 and TRBJ2-3; D is unclear. The CDR3 sequence is 16 residues long. Trimming left V 2 bases short and J 0 bases short, with 12 bases between. CDR1 is MNHNS and CDR2 is SASEGT in the germline V gene. The DNA for the CDR3 is TGTGCCAGCAGTGAACGTCGGGCAGGTAGCACAGATACGCAGTATTTT. It yields the protein CASSERRAGSTDTQYF.

This clonotype appeared a few times. This sequence joins TRBV7-2 and TRBJ2-1; D assignment may be TRBD1 or TRBD2 (5 bases each). The CDR3 is made up of 17 amino acids. The germline gives CDR1 SGHTA, CDR2 FQGNSA. V was clipped by 0 bases and J by 4 bases, with 16 bases between them. CDR3 residues: CASSLAPGPLNYNEQFF. CDR3 in DNA: TGTGCCAGCAGCTTAGCCCCGGGACCACTAAATTACAATGAGCAGTTCTTC.

This clonotype turned up a few times. This CDR3 is CASSLPRGELFF. The CDR3 coding sequence is TGTGCCAGCAGTCTCCCTCGTGGGGAGCTGTTTTTT. This chain links TRBV28 with TRBJ2-2; D gene uncertain. V shed 5 bases and J shed 8 bases, with 9 bases lying between them. Germline V gene data show CDR1 as MDHEN and CDR2 as SYDVKM. The CDR3 has 12 amino acids.

This clonotype has more than one count but fewer than ten. The J gene is TRBJ2-5, the V gene TRBV12-3 or TRBV12-4, with TRBD2 identical over 13 bases. The junction had 0 bases not matched to a gene; V was cut back by 1 base and J by 4 bases. This CDR3 has 15 amino acids. The CDR3 reads CASSLGLAGGETQYF. The CDR3, as DNA: TGTGCCAGCAGTTTAGGACTAGCGGGAGGAGAGACCCAGTACTTC.

The V call is TRBV24-1, the J call TRBJ2-1; 10 bases fit TRBD2. The CDR3 has 18 amino acids. Germline V lookup: CDR1 KGHDR, CDR2 SFDVKD. Germline trimming cut 0 bases from V and 7 bases from J; bases unmatched to any gene: 11. The CDR3 is CATSDLIASGSLRNEQFF. The CDR3, as DNA: TGTGCCACCAGTGATTTGATCGCTAGCGGGAGCCTGAGAAATGAGCAGTTCTTC.

CDR3 protein: CASSFGASGPGYEQYF. CDR3 nucleotides: TGTGCCAGCAGTTTTGGGGCTAGCGGGCCTGGTTACGAGCAGTACTTC. J is TRBJ2-7 and V is TRBV27; 8 bases line up with TRBD2. Losses at the gene ends were 3 bases for V and 4 bases for J; bases not matched to a gene: 11. The CDR3 runs 16 residues. The germline gives CDR1 MNHEY, CDR2 SMNVEV (reference sequence).

This chain connects TRBV20-1 to TRBJ2-2, with D unresolved. Germline V gene data show CDR1 as DFQATT and CDR2 as SNEGSKA (reference sequence). This CDR3 comprises 14 residues. V was clipped by 4 bases and J by 1 base, with 10 bases between them. The CDR3, as DNA: TGCAGTGCTAAGAGGATTTTGAACACCGGGGAGCTGTTTTTT. Amino acids: CSAKRILNTGELFF.